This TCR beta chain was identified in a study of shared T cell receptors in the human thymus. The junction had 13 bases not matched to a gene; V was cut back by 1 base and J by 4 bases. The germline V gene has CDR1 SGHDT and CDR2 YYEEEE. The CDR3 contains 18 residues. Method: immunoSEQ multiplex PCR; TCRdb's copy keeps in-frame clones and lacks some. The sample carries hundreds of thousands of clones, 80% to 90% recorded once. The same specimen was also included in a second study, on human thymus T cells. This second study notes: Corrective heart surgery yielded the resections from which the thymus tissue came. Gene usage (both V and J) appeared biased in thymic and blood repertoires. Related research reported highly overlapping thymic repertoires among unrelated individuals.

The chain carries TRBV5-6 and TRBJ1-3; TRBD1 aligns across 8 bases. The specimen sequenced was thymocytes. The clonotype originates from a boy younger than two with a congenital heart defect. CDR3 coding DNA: TGTGCCAGCAGCTTGAGCCGTAGGGCAGGGGGCTGCGGAAACACCATATATTTT. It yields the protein CASSLSRRAGGCGNTIYF. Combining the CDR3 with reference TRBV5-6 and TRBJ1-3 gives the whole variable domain DAGVTQSPTHLIKTRGQQVTLRCSPKSGHDTVSWYQQALGQGPQFIFQYYEEEERQRGNFPDRFSGHQFPNYSSELNVNALLLGDSALYLCASSLSRRAGGCGNTIYFGEGSWLTVV.